This T cell receptor beta chain appears in the sequencing data of a study of molecular identifiers for immune sequencing clone quantification. The use of previously described methods and listed TCR primers produced the bulk TCR libraries. Using its own MiXCR run on the PCR reads, TCRdb lists one record per CDR3 protein. The sample consists of 300,000 to 350,000 distinct CDR3 sequences, roughly a fifth of them appearing once. Naive CD8 libraries came from about 19,000 to 1,100,000 sorted cells with 10%, 30% or 50% RNA. A CD8+CD4-CCR7+CD45RA+ phenotype served as the sorting definition for naive CD8 T cells. General study points: Spiked Jurkat TCR RNA equivalent to one cell was reportedly detectable in about 900,000 naive cells.

CDR3 length equals 16 residues. V trimming: 5 bases; J trimming: 5 bases; junction bases outside the gene matches: 11. In germline, CDR1 is MDHEN, CDR2 SYDVKM. Comment on this clonotype: Its specificity is unknown.

This chain joins TRBV28 and TRBJ1-4; TRBD1 matches 7 bases. The TCR was taken from a human donor in good health. Some libraries in this study had Jurkat cell RNA spiked in. The sequenced sample was naive CD8+ T cells from blood, with Jurkat cell RNA spiked in. Subset specified: FACS-sorted CD8+CD4-CCR7+CD45RA+ naive T cells. CDR3 sequence: CASSLLFVRGNEKLFF. The CDR3 nucleotides read TGTGCCAGCAGTCTTCTATTTGTCAGGGGGAATGAAAAACTGTTTTTT.